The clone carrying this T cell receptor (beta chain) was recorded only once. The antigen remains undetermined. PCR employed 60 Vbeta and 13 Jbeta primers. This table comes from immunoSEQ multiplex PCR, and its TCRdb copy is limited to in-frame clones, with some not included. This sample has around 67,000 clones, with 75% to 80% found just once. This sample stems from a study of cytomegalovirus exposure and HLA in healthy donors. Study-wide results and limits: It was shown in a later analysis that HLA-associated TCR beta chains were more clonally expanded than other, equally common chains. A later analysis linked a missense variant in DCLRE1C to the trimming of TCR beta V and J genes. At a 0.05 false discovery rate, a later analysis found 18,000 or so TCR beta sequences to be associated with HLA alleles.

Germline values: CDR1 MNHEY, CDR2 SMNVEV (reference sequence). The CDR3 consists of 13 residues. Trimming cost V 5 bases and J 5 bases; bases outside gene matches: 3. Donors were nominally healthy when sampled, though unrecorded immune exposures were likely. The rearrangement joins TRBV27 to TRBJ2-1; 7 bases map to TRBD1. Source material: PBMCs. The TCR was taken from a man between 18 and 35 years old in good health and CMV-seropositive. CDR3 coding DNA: TGTGCCAGCAGTGTGACAGGGAACAATGAGCAGTTCTTC. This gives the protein CASSVTGNNEQFF.